This TCR beta chain was profiled in a study of Graves' ophthalmopathy and Graves' hyperthyroidism (dated by TCRdb to the late 2010s). Regarding the complete study: Hyperthyroidism was considered stable if no progression to ophthalmopathy occurred within 18 months of follow-up. In total, 135 blood samples were TCR-sequenced: around 42 ophthalmopathy, some 75 hyperthyroidism and about 17 hyperthyroidism-to-ophthalmopathy patients. In over 5 hyperthyroidism patients, the T-cell repertoire of thyroid tissue was compared with the T-cell repertoire of blood. For independent validation, a separate cohort was made up of 18 hyperthyroidism patients plus 17 patients who later progressed from hyperthyroidism to ophthalmopathy. To tell Graves' ophthalmopathy apart from Graves' hyperthyroidism, and to predict which patients would progress to ophthalmopathy, the study relied on TCR beta repertoire signatures. To explore V-J signatures that distinguish ophthalmopathy from hyperthyroidism, a discovery set of about a hundred patients was enrolled, made up of 40 to 45 with ophthalmopathy and 55 to 65 with stable hyperthyroidism. Following sampling, methimazole starting at 30 mg daily was administered to hyperthyroidism patients, and high-dose intravenous methylprednisolone was administered to ophthalmopathy patients.

Measured from the cysteine to the phenylalanine, the CDR3 is 13 residues long. Solely the CDR3 DNA is kept, with 39 bases framed from the first base. From a lookup of the germline V gene (reference sequence), CDR1 and CDR2 are DFQATT and SNEGSKA. V is clipped by 3 bases and J by 3 bases, and the sequence between their germline boundaries is 11 bases long. Patients with hyperthyroidism were aged 18 to 65 years, had been newly diagnosed, and had a disease duration of less than 2 months. Patients with other autoimmune diseases, uncontrolled infections, pregnancy or lactation were excluded from the study. Diagnosis relied on clinical symptoms, serum thyroxine, TRAb, thyroid ultrasound and orbital computed tomography. Total RNA was extracted using Trizol reagent, and RNA quality was checked on an Agilent 2100 Bioanalyzer. For repertoire sequencing, the TCR beta CDR3 regions were amplified from RNA transcripts. HTBI primers and the Qiagen OneStep RT-PCR kit were used in a first-round RT-PCR, which was followed by a second-round multiplex PCR, size selection and purification. Libraries were sequenced paired-end with 100 bp reads on an Illumina HiSeq2000. Processing in the source paper ran as follows. SOAPnuke was used to process the reads, throwing out any read that had adapters, had uncalled bases, had a mean Phred below 15, or lacked an exact constant-primer or identifier match. High-quality paired reads were merged with COPE v1.2.5. Each unique nucleotide sequence was treated as a clonotype, and MiTCR v1.1 was used to align the clonotypes to the IMGT TRB V, D and J references. Only V-J combinations with frequency above 0.0001 were analysed, covering about 99% of repertoires. For each V-J combination, a TCR clonal expansion and chaos score was defined as F50 clonal expansion divided by the chaos observed in the TCRdist matrix. Welch's t-statistics and random forest were used to reduce the features to about a dozen V-J combinations, which were then used as input to a naive Bayes classifier. Thyroid-blood repertoire similarity was quantified with the Morisita-Horn index. Through fastp at Q25 and MiXCR, TCRdb rebuilt clones from the public reads, retaining in-frame beta chains. Records with the same CDR3 protein are collapsed into one entry carrying the most frequent genes and DNA. The V and J calls come from TCRdb's annotation, not from the publication. This sample has roughly 1.1 million distinct CDR3 sequences in its table, and less than 45% of those were observed once. The ten top clones hold around 10% of the sample.

This clonotype was counted ten times or more. Its target antigen remains unknown. Base qualities are not recorded, but no much larger clone differs from it by a single base. The study at large found these results: In validation, the model predicted ophthalmopathy progression with 70.59% sensitivity and roughly 72% specificity; some twelve predicted patients were CT-confirmed with GO in a median of approximately six months. Most expanded thyroid clonotypes with frequency above 0.001 were also detected in blood, suggesting blood repertoires may reflect the thyroid immune response. In cross-validation, the 13-signature model distinguished ophthalmopathy from stable hyperthyroidism with 87.88% sensitivity and approximately 81% specificity, while in the test set the corresponding values were about 80% and 75%. Sample size was not predetermined statistically, and investigators were not blinded to group allocation.

The sequence came from an adult man with Graves' hyperthyroidism. The sample taken for sequencing was peripheral blood or thyroid tissue (not recorded which). The chain is encoded by TRBV20-1 joined to TRBJ1-1; TRBD1 is a possible D gene, resting on 5 matching bases. CDR3 sequence: CSARVQGDTEAFF. DNA sequence: TGCAGTGCTAGGGTTCAGGGAGACACTGAAGCTTTCTTT.